These 32 T cell receptor beta chains share one sample of origin, sequenced in a study of T-cell memory formation after mild COVID-19. TCRdb re-derived calls from the 5' RACE reads in MiXCR, one entry per CDR3 protein. The sample records 350,000 to 500,000 distinct CDR3 sequences, 15% to 25% being singletons. Sequenced sample: PBMCs or a T cell subset sorted from them (not recorded which). The source of these receptors is an adult woman who had mild COVID-19 (a few samples of this study predate the infection). Cell type and time point are not known.

Ten or more counts support this clonotype. The rearrangement joins TRBV6-2 or TRBV6-3 to TRBJ2-7; D is unclear. Germline-derived CDR1 and CDR2 are MNHEY and SVGEGT. This CDR3 has 11 amino acids. With 2 bases removed from V and 3 bases from J, the gap between germline ends came to 2 bases. The CDR3 region has the DNA TGTGCCAGCAGTTACGTCTACGAGCAGTACTTC. It is translated as CASSYVYEQYF.

This clonotype was picked up one time. The J gene is TRBJ2-7, the V gene TRBV14, with D perhaps given as TRBD1 or TRBD2 (5 bases each). V gave up 4 bases and J gave up 3 bases, with 13 bases separating them. This CDR3 is 14 amino acids long. Germline V gene sequence: CDR1 SGHDN, CDR2 FVKESK. DNA of the CDR3: TGTGCCAGCAGCCGCCTGGGGGAAGTCTACGAGCAGTACTTC. This sequence encodes CASSRLGEVYEQYF.

This clonotype was detected a few times. The V gene is TRBV18, the J gene TRBJ1-2; D is undetermined. Germline CDR1 and CDR2: KGHSH and LQKENI. V was shortened by 6 bases and J by 0 bases, with 14 bases between the two germline ends. The CDR3 consists of 15 residues. The CDR3 here is CASSPFGDSNYGYTF. The CDR3 DNA is TGTGCCAGCTCTCCGTTTGGAGACTCTAACTATGGCTACACCTTC.

This clonotype was detected a few times. The chain combines TRBV7-8 with TRBJ1-2; maybe TRBD1 (5 bases). CDR1 is SGHVS, CDR2 FQNEAQ, per germline. This CDR3 is 15 amino acids long. V lost 5 bases and J lost 0, with 13 bases in between. CDR3 loop: CASSTHRGANYGYTF. The CDR3 DNA reads TGTGCCAGCAGCACCCATAGGGGAGCTAACTATGGCTACACCTTC.

This clonotype has at least ten counts. The chain uses TRBV15 and TRBJ2-3, with TRBD2 as a possible D gene (6 bases). V shed 4 bases and J shed 4 bases, with 18 bases lying between them. The length of the CDR3 is 16 residues. Germline CDR1 and CDR2: LNHNV and YYDKDF (reference sequence). The CDR3 DNA reads TGTGCCACCAGCACCGGAGGGTGGGTGGGGCCAGATACGCAGTATTTT. Translated, it gives CATSTGGWVGPDTQYF.

The J gene is TRBJ1-4, the V gene TRBV7-9; D unresolved. V was clipped by 3 bases and J by 8 bases, with 7 bases between them. The CDR3 is 12 residues long. Germline V gene sequence: CDR1 SEHNR, CDR2 FQNEAQ (reference sequence). Here the CDR3 reads CASSFRTEKLFF. For the CDR3, the DNA is TGTGCCAGCAGCTTCCGGACGGAAAAACTGTTTTTT.

This clonotype has a handful of counts. This chain connects TRBV29-1 to TRBJ1-2, with a possible D match to TRBD1 (6 bases). Trimming stripped 5 bases from V and 6 bases from J, with 10 bases between. Germline V CDR1 and CDR2: SQVTM, ANQGSEA. The CDR3 covers 11 residues. CDR3 residues: CSVPTGNGYTF. DNA for the CDR3: TGCAGCGTTCCCACAGGGAATGGCTACACCTTC. Filled out from reference TRBV29-1 and TRBJ1-2, the complete variable domain reads SAVISQKPSRDICQRGTSLTIQCQVDSQVTMMFWYRQQPGQSLTLIATANQGSEATYESGFVIDKFPISRPNLTFSTLTVSNMSPEDSSIYLCSVPTGNGYTFGSGTRLTVV.

V usage is TRBV24-1 and J usage is TRBJ2-2; perhaps D is TRBD1 or TRBD2 (7 bases each). The length of the CDR3 is 16 residues. The germline V gene has CDR1 KGHDR and CDR2 SFDVKD. The V and J ends lost 1 base and 4 bases respectively, with 12 bases between them. The CDR3 loop is CATSDFGRGGTGELFF. The CDR3 DNA sequence: TGTGCCACCAGTGATTTTGGCAGGGGGGGCACCGGGGAGCTGTTTTTT.

Only a few counts were recorded for this clonotype. The chain is built from TRBV7-9 and TRBJ2-3; the match to TRBD1 covers 11 bases. CDR3 size: 15 residues. Germline V gene data show CDR1 as SEHNR and CDR2 as FQNEAQ (reference sequence). The junction had 2 bases not matched to a gene; V was cut back by 4 bases and J by 2 bases. This chain's CDR3 is CASSSDRGHTDTQYF. CDR3 in DNA: TGTGCCAGCAGCTCGGACAGGGGGCACACAGATACGCAGTATTTT.

This clonotype has only a few counts. The J gene is TRBJ2-3, the V gene TRBV7-2; D could derive from TRBD1 or TRBD2 (6 bases each). Germline V lookup: CDR1 SGHTA, CDR2 FQGNSA. This CDR3 contains 15 residues. Deletions cut 3 bases from V and 1 base from J, with 11 bases between. CDR3 in amino acids: CASSLGGTGTDTQYF. CDR3 in DNA: TGTGCCAGCAGCTTGGGGGGCACCGGCACAGATACGCAGTATTTT.

The chain couples TRBV5-1 to TRBJ2-2; D unclear. Trimming took 0 bases from V and 4 from J, leaving 13 bases between them. Germline V CDR1 and CDR2: SGHRS, YFSETQ. The CDR3 is 16 amino acids. Here the CDR3 reads CASSLGTGLRTGELFF. CDR3 nucleotides: TGCGCCAGCAGCTTGGGGACGGGTTTGCGCACCGGGGAGCTGTTTTTT.

This clonotype occurred a few times. CDR3 DNA sequence: TGTGCCATCAGTGGAGGGGGAAGTAGCAATCAGCCCCAGCATTTT. Translation gives CAISGGGSSNQPQHF. V is TRBV10-3 and J is TRBJ1-5, with TRBD1 as a possible D gene (6 bases). V was clipped by 4 bases and J by 0 bases, with 10 bases between them. This CDR3 spans 15 amino acids. Germline loops: CDR1 ENHRY, CDR2 SYGVKD.

This clonotype was detected a few times. The genes are TRBV19 and TRBJ2-7; D is unclear. The germline V and J ends were trimmed by 5 bases and 3 bases, with 14 bases remaining between them. Germline lookup yields CDR1 LNHDA and CDR2 SQIVND (reference sequence). The CDR3 totals 14 residues. In DNA form, the CDR3 reads TGTGCCAGTAGTTTACGACACGCCTTCTACGAGCAGTACTTC. Protein sequence: CASSLRHAFYEQYF.

V is TRBV27 and J is TRBJ1-2, with 7 bases fitting TRBD1. J lost 7 bases, V lost 6 bases, and 11 bases had no gene match. Germline CDR1 MNHEY, CDR2 SMNVEV (reference sequence). The CDR3 runs to 14 residues. CDR3 DNA sequence: TGTGCCAGCAGCCCACAGAACAGGGGAAGTGGCTACACCTTC. It yields the protein CASSPQNRGSGYTF.

The chain couples TRBV5-1 to TRBJ2-3; weak D call: TRBD2 (6 bases). Trimming removed 4 bases from V and 2 bases from J, with 17 bases in between. CDR1 and CDR2 from the germline V gene are SGHRS and YFSETQ. The CDR3 sequence is 16 residues long. The CDR3 DNA sequence: TGCGCCAGCAGCCCGCGCGGGGACTCCTCCACAGATACGCAGTATTTT. This encodes CASSPRGDSSTDTQYF.

About this clonotype itself: This may stem from a read error, because a much larger clone lies one nucleotide away. The chain links TRBV12-3 or TRBV12-4 to TRBJ2-1; TRBD2 might be the D (5 bases). The CDR3 sequence is 13 residues long. The V gene lost 5 bases and the J gene lost 6 bases, with 11 bases spanning the gap. DNA for the CDR3: TGTGCCAGCAGTGTGTCCAGCGGCAATGAGCAGTTCTTC. This encodes CASSVSSGNEQFF.

The chain combines TRBV12-3 or TRBV12-4 with TRBJ1-3, with TRBD1 as a possible D gene (6 bases). The CDR3 contains 15 residues. V shed 9 bases and J shed 0 bases, with 15 bases lying between them. CDR3 bases: TGTGCCAGTTACGGAAGGACAGTCTCTGGAAACACCATATATTTT. Protein sequence: CASYGRTVSGNTIYF.

This clonotype appeared a few times. This chain joins TRBV9 and TRBJ2-1; D is possibly TRBD2 (6 bases). There are 15 residues in the CDR3. V lost 0 bases, J lost 7 bases, and 14 bases lay in between. From germline, CDR1 is SGDLS and CDR2 YYNGEE. CDR3 residues: CASSVAGGMTNEQFF. CDR3 bases: TGTGCCAGCAGCGTAGCGGGCGGGATGACAAATGAGCAGTTCTTC.

CDR3 nucleotide sequence: TGCGCCAGCAGCTCCGACAGGGGGAACACTGAAGCTTTCTTT. Translated: CASSSDRGNTEAFF. The chain carries TRBV5-1 and TRBJ1-1, with 8 bases lining up with TRBD1. The CDR3 is 14 residues long. Looked up from germline, CDR1 is SGHRS and CDR2 is YFSETQ. V shed 3 bases, J shed 1 base, and the junction held 2 bases outside the gene matches.

This clonotype was detected ten times or more. This chain uses TRBV27 with TRBJ1-5, with a possible D match to TRBD1 (5 bases). Trimming took off 4 bases at V and 11 bases at J, with 21 bases between the two ends. The CDR3 contains 15 residues. From germline, CDR1 is MNHEY and CDR2 SMNVEV (reference sequence). CDR3 in amino acids: CASSSHKGLPWAQHF. In DNA, the CDR3 is TGTGCCAGCAGTTCCCATAAGGGGCTACCTTGGGCCCAGCATTTT.

This chain joins TRBV27 and TRBJ1-1, with D possibly being TRBD1 (6 bases). CDR1 and CDR2 (germline): MNHEY, SMNVEV (reference sequence). The CDR3 has 15 residues. V was trimmed by 5 bases and J by 10 bases, leaving 23 bases between them. CDR3 in DNA: TGTGCCAGCAGTACCTTTGGCCGGGACACGGAAGGAGCTTTCTTT. It translates to CASSTFGRDTEGAFF.

This clonotype was seen more than once but under ten times. The chain joins TRBV7-3 to TRBJ2-3; 8 bases are shared with TRBD2. Germline assignment: CDR1 SGHTA and CDR2 FQGTGA. This CDR3 comprises 16 residues. Trimming took 4 bases from V and 2 from J; bases not matched to a gene: 8. The CDR3 here is CASSSQRETYTDTQYF. CDR3 DNA sequence: TGTGCCAGCAGCTCCCAGCGGGAGACTTACACAGATACGCAGTATTTT.

The V gene is TRBV5-1, the J gene TRBJ2-4; tentative D call: TRBD1 (5 bases). The CDR3 has 17 residues. Looked up from germline, CDR1 is SGHRS and CDR2 is YFSETQ. With 4 bases removed from V and 0 bases from J, the gap between germline ends came to 17 bases. CDR3 in amino acids: CASSPQVPGLAKNIQYF. The DNA for the CDR3 is TGCGCCAGCAGCCCCCAGGTCCCAGGGTTAGCCAAAAACATTCAGTACTTC. The full variable domain, with the rest looked up from reference TRBV5-1 and TRBJ2-4, is KAGVTQTPRYLIKTRGQQVTLSCSPISGHRSVSWYQQTPGQGLQFLFEYFSETQRNKGNFPGRFSGRQFSNSRSEMNVSTLELGDSALYLCASSPQVPGLAKNIQYFGAGTRLSVL.

This clonotype has ten or more counts. The chain joins TRBV5-1 to TRBJ1-2; TRBD1 agrees at 7 bases. Germline assignment: CDR1 SGHRS and CDR2 YFSETQ. J was trimmed by 8 bases and V by 0 bases; bases with no gene match: 4. CDR3 length equals 13 residues. The CDR3 spells CASSLDRGRGYTF. Written as DNA, the CDR3 is TGCGCCAGCAGCTTGGATAGGGGGCGAGGCTACACCTTC.

The chain has TRBV27 and TRBJ2-7; 7 nucleotides align to TRBD1. Germline V gives CDR1 MNHEY, CDR2 SMNVEV (reference sequence). Trimming took 0 bases from V and 3 from J; bases not matched to a gene: 11. This CDR3 is 17 amino acids long. The CDR3 spells CASSLSGTSTGFYEQYF. CDR3 nucleotide sequence: TGTGCCAGCAGTTTATCAGGAACCTCGACAGGGTTCTACGAGCAGTACTTC.

This clonotype has more than one count but fewer than ten. This sequence joins TRBV14 and TRBJ2-5; 11 nucleotides line up with TRBD1. Per germline, CDR1 SGHDN and CDR2 FVKESK. V lost 4 bases and J lost 5; bases outside the gene matches: 9. CDR3 size: 16 residues. CDR3 in amino acids: CASSLHWTGGLETQYF. The CDR3 region has the DNA TGTGCCAGCAGCCTTCACTGGACAGGGGGCCTGGAGACCCAGTACTTC. Full variable domain (missing parts from reference TRBV14 and TRBJ2-5): EAGVTQFPSHSVIEKGQTVTLRCDPISGHDNLYWYRRVMGKEIKFLLHFVKESKQDESGMPNNRFLAERTGGTYSTLKVQPAELEDSGVYFCASSLHWTGGLETQYFGPGTRLLVL.

The gene calls are TRBV13 and TRBJ2-3; no reliable D call. V lost 4 bases and J lost 6, with 8 bases in between. The CDR3 loop spans 12 amino acids. Germline CDR1 and CDR2: PRHDT and FYEKMQ (reference sequence). The CDR3 DNA is TGTGCCAGCAGCTCCCCCTCGGATACGCAGTATTTT. Encoded protein: CASSSPSDTQYF. The variable domain in full, completed from reference TRBV13 and TRBJ2-3, reads AAGVIQSPRHLIKEKRETATLKCYPIPRHDTVYWYQQGPGQDPQFLISFYEKMQSDKGSIPDRFSAQQFSDYHSELNMSSLELGDSALYFCASSSPSDTQYFGPGTRLTVL.

This chain links TRBV4-1 with TRBJ2-7; D gene uncertain. This CDR3 contains 15 residues. Per germline, CDR1 MGHRA and CDR2 YSYEKL. The V end was cut by 2 bases, the J end by 3 bases, with 14 bases between. In DNA, the CDR3 is TGCGCCAGCAGCCAAATAGTAGGGCTAAACTACGAGCAGTACTTC. It yields the protein CASSQIVGLNYEQYF.

This clonotype appeared a few times. The chain employs TRBV5-1 and TRBJ2-5; 11 bases fit TRBD2. The V and J ends lost 0 bases and 3 bases, in that order; junction bases with no gene match: 1. CDR1 SGHRS and CDR2 YFSETQ come from the germline V gene. There are 15 residues in the CDR3. The CDR3 spells CASSLVTSGKETQYF. The DNA of the CDR3 is TGCGCCAGCAGCTTGGTGACTAGCGGGAAAGAGACCCAGTACTTC.

This clonotype was picked up a small number of times. The chain is built from TRBV12-3 or TRBV12-4 and TRBJ2-4; possibly TRBD2 for D (5 bases). Trimming cost V 3 bases and J 1 base, with 13 bases left between them. The CDR3 extends over 16 amino acids. CDR3 loop: CASSLTGNEAKNIQYF. CDR3 nucleotide sequence: TGTGCCAGCAGTTTGACGGGGAATGAGGCCAAAAACATTCAGTACTTC.

This clonotype has only one observation. This chain uses TRBV3-1 with TRBJ1-5; no clear D. The CDR3 is 14 residues long. The V gene lost 1 base and the J gene lost 1 base, with 5 bases spanning the gap. Germline CDR1 reads LGHDT; CDR2 reads YNNKEL (reference sequence). The CDR3 DNA sequence: TGTGCCAGCAGCCAAGGTCCCAGCAATCAGCCCCAGCATTTT. Translating gives CASSQGPSNQPQHF.

The chain couples TRBV11-3 to TRBJ2-7, with D perhaps matching TRBD2 (5 bases). The V end lost 5 bases, the J end lost 0 bases, and 11 bases lay between the germline ends. This CDR3 is 14 amino acids long. Germline V gives CDR1 SGHNT, CDR2 YENEEA. The CDR3 nucleotides read TGTGCCAGCAGCCCGAGGGCCAACTCCTACGAGCAGTACTTC. Residues: CASSPRANSYEQYF.